The following is a TCR beta chain sequence with its context. The antigen it binds to is not known. It has no much larger one-base neighbor in the sample; base qualities were not kept. The receptor library was made with the immunoSEQ multiplex PCR assay. A mixture of 60 forward primers for TCR Vbeta segments and 13 reverse primers for TCR Jbeta segments was used in the multiplex PCR. The CDR3 region of rearranged TCR beta genes was amplified from genomic DNA with a multiplex PCR assay. The amplified TCR beta libraries were sequenced on the Illumina HiSeq System as 87-base-pair reads. The paper's data handling went like this. Across the 500 to 850 repertoires, a later analysis counted approximately 83 million unique TCR beta chains, roughly 11 million of which were shared by at least two donors. Raw reads were error-corrected and collapsed into unique sequences with a nearest-neighbor algorithm that merged closely related sequences to remove PCR and sequencing errors. Alignment of CDR3 sequences to IMGT reference sequences was used to assign V, D and J gene segments. For a sequence to be retained, a match of at least six nucleotides was required to both a V gene segment and a J gene segment. A rearrangement counted as productive if the CDR3 had no stop codons and remained in frame with V and J, and every other rearrangement counted as non-productive. Following IMGT convention, CDR3 was defined as the stretch from the second conserved V-encoded cysteine up to the conserved J-encoded phenylalanine. The earlier analysis of about 590 of the donors excluded sequences that lacked an unambiguous match to a single V gene segment. In an earlier analysis of more than 500 of the donors, a V segment was called functional when productive rearrangements were above 56.7%, and segregating when the standard deviation between donors exceeded 5%. A statistical classification framework was built for diagnosing cytomegalovirus status from the catalog of TCR beta chain sequences. A later analysis assigned V and J genes by comparing TCR nucleotide sequences with IMGT/GENE-DB human TR gene sequences. A later analysis assigned CDR3 sequences and most-parsimonious VDJ recombination scenarios with the TCRdist pipeline. In a later analysis, each TCR beta chain was defined by its CDR3 amino acid sequence together with its V-gene family, and reads without a unique V-gene family were excluded. A later analysis removed roughly 590 highly shared, low-generation-probability nucleotide sequences to deal with suspected cross-contamination and a sequencing artifact. A later analysis calculated a clonal expansion index for each public chain from normalized within-repertoire ranks of inferred template counts. Generation probabilities in a later analysis came from a VDJ recombination model fitted to out-of-frame rearrangements, and those results were checked against IGoR. In a later analysis, hypergeometric tests were used to score TCR-TCR, TCR-HLA and TCR-CMV co-occurrence, with a repertoire-size bias correction applied to TCR pairs. To estimate false discovery rates, a later analysis permuted the HLA or CMV assignments 20 times. In a later analysis, co-occurring TCRs were grouped using DBSCAN, with TCRdist sequence similarity added in when clustering inside HLA-allele-positive subsets. For co-occurrence clustering, repertoires with fewer than 30,000 or more than 120,000 public chains were excluded, along with four or five repertoires with anomalous nucleotide sharing. TCRdb holds this immuneACCESS table with in-frame rearrangements only. Some clones are missing; in checked studies, unresolved V genes explain under half, and the rest has no known cause. Clonal size and the V and J genes are those of that table, whereas D and trimming came from the DNA. Recorded for this sample are 200,000 to 250,000 clones; more than 75% of them occurred a single time. Clones ranked in the top ten supply approximately 5.3% of the sample.

The sample comes from a study of cytomegalovirus exposure and HLA in healthy donors (dated by TCRdb to the late 2010s). Study-wide context: According to an earlier analysis of 587 of the donors, about 180 million T cells yielded over 90 million unique TCR beta sequences and about 300 Gb of sequence data. Donor age, sex, ethnicity and CMV serostatus were collected together with the repertoire data. A later genetic analysis took genome-wide SNP genotypes for about 55% of the roughly 700 donors and used that subset as a discovery cohort. The study combined high-throughput TCR immunosequencing, statistical association of individual TCRs with disease status, and machine learning to predict cytomegalovirus infection status. A separate validation cohort of 100 to 150 different subjects was used in addition to the 666-subject first cohort. An early release covering about 600 HLA-typed donors comprised approximately 290 gigabases of sequencing data and roughly 86 million unique TCR sequences. The T cell repertoires of 550 to 850 subjects were profiled by immunosequencing and related to cytomegalovirus serostatus. Rather than using new phenotypic data, the later analysis identified candidate immune exposures from TCR beta sequences and from how often those sequences occurred across donors. All discovery cohort repertoires had been generated using a single sequencing platform. Class I and class II HLA loci were covered by the typing at four-digit resolution. Of the roughly 400 genotyped donors, less than 85% were placed in the genetic ancestry cluster associated with self-reported Caucasian donors. The study was designed to test whether signatures of past pathogen exposure could be identified by cataloging public T cell receptors. Roughly 5 DR-DQ haplotypes were handled as single units for association and clustering, since linkage in the cohort was strong. Typing coverage differed by locus: A, B, C, DRB1 and DQB1 were typed in about 629-630 donors, DQA1 in roughly 500, DPA1 in 600 to 610, and DPB1 in 400 to 490. To study patterns of TCR occurrence, a later analysis re-analyzed previously published TCR beta repertoires from around 700 donors and added high-resolution HLA genotyping. Among some 400 genotyped donors of the cohort, an average of approximately 240,000 unique TCR beta nucleotide sequences was sequenced per donor, of which approximately 19% were non-productive. An earlier analysis of around 540 of the donors applied high-throughput TCR beta sequencing to assess whether each TCR beta V gene segment acted as functional or pseudogenic.

Study-wide findings and limitations: Only TCR beta chains were sequenced in this cohort, and the absence of alpha or paired-chain data limited detectable features. According to a later genetic analysis, donors in an Asian-associated ancestry cluster had fewer N-insertions in productive TCRs than the roughly 700-donor mean. In a later analysis, the rate of TCR association differed among HLA loci, with DRB1 alleles having the most associated TCRs and HLA-C alleles having the fewest. Because counts were too low, 15 to 20 rarely observed V segments, including chromosome 9 orphons, were excluded from the earlier analysis of about 500 of the donors. It was suggested by the authors that the approach could potentially be generalized to other disease states and immunological phenotypes. Correlated functional status among segregating V segments might be attributable to linkage disequilibrium, but an unknown experimental factor could not be ruled out. Across donors, most TCR sequences were observed very rarely, whereas some public TCRs were present in many individuals. A total of 150 to 200 TCR beta chains were listed by the study as associated with cytomegalovirus. Presence/absence analyses assumed roughly uniform sequencing depth across donors, an assumption that may not hold. CMV serostatus was the only immune exposure information available for the cohort. The classifier was reported to diagnose cytomegalovirus status with high specificity and sensitivity in both the original cohort and the validation cohort. A few of the identified cytomegalovirus-associated TCR beta chains were confirmed in vitro to be specific for cytomegalovirus antigens. An earlier analysis of some 590 of the donors showed that most TCR beta V segments appeared in productive rearrangements either about 87% or about 30% of the time, which broadly matched IMGT annotations. A further reported finding was that TCR beta sequences accurately predicted the HLA-A and HLA-B alleles for most subjects in the first cohort. Most CMV-associated TCR beta chains appeared to be HLA-restricted in a later analysis, and the HLA associations seemed to be driven largely by CMV exposure. A group of highly shared sequence variants was considered likely to be a technical artifact of the sequencing pipeline. A later analysis found that HLA-associated TCR beta chains were more clonally expanded and had lower generation probabilities than equally common non-associated chains. V-gene and J-gene trimming of TCR beta chains was associated with a missense DCLRE1C variant in a later genetic analysis, and the association was replicated in an independent cohort. Specific HLA alleles were associated with 15,000 to 20,000 TCR beta sequences at a false discovery rate of 0.05 in a later analysis. When HLA alleles, especially DR and DQ, strongly co-occurred, TCR associations were difficult to assign to individual alleles. In a later analysis, several top co-occurrence clusters were reported to appear linked to parvovirus B19, influenza, CMV and Epstein-Barr virus. HLA typing was unavailable for some donors at each locus, so association tests used only the typed subset.

The cohort comprised approximately 700 healthy bone marrow donors. At the time of sampling, every cohort member was nominally healthy, though immune exposures that went unrecorded were likely present. The donor tested CMV seropositive and was one of the 289 seropositive cohort members. A peripheral blood sample was collected from each donor, and TCR beta sequencing was performed on peripheral blood mononuclear cells. Genomic DNA extraction from the blood cell samples was performed with the Qiagen DNeasy Blood Extraction Kit. This clonotype was obtained from a woman aged 40 to 55 in good health and CMV-seropositive. What was sequenced was PBMCs.

The CDR3 protein is CASRGVGGSYNEQFF. The nucleotides are TGTGCCAGTCGGGGGGTCGGGGGCTCCTACAATGAGCAGTTCTTC. The rearrangement combines TRBV19 with TRBJ2-1, with 7 middle bases fitting TRBD2. Reading the germline V gene (reference sequence) gives CDR1 LNHDA and CDR2 SQIVND. Inclusive of the bounding cysteine and phenylalanine, the CDR3 is 15 residues long. Only the CDR3 portion is preserved as DNA: 45 bases, with reading frame beginning at the first base. Unmatched junction bases come to 7, with V trimmed by 8 bases and J by 0 bases.